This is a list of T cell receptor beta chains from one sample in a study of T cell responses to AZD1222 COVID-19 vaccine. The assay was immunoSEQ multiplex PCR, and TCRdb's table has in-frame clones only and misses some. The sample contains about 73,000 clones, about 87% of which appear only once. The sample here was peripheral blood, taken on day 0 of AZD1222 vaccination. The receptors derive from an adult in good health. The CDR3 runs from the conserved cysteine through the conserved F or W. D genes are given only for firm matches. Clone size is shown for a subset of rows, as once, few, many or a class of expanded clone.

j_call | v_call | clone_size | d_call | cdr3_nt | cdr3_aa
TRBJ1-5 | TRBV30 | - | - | TGTGCCTGGAGTGTAAGGCAAAATAGCAATCAGCCCCAGCATTTT | CAWSVRQNSNQPQHF
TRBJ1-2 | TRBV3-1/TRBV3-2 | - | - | TGTGCCAGCAGCCAAATCACAGGGTCTGGCTACACCTTC | CASSQITGSGYTF
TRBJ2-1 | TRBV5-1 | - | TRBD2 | TGCGCCAGCAGCTTGGCCCCGGGAGGGAAGGGTAATGAGCAGTTCTTC | CASSLAPGGKGNEQFF
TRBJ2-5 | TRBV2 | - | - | TGTGCCAGCAGGGGGGACCATTGGGAGGAGACCCAGTACTTC | CASRGDHWEETQYF
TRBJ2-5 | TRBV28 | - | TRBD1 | TGTGCCAGCAGCAAACAGGGGGCAATGGTAGAGACCCAGTACTTC | CASSKQGAMVETQYF
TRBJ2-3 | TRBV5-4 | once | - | TGTGCCAGCAGCCCCCTTCAGGGGTCGGATACGCAGTATTTT | CASSPLQGSDTQYF
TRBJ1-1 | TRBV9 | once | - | TGTGCCAGCAGCAGAGGGGACACTGAAGCTTTCTTT | CASSRGDTEAFF
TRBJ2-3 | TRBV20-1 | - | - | TGCAGTGGCGCGGGCACAGATACGCAGTATTTT | CSGAGTDTQYF
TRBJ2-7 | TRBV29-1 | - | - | TGCAGCGTTCGATGGGGCGTCGACGAGCAGTACTTC | CSVRWGVDEQYF
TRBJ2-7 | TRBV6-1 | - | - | TGTGCCAGCAGTGAAGGGCCCCGAAGCTCCTACGAGCAGTACTTC | CASSEGPRSSYEQYF
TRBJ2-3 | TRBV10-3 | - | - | TGTGCCATCAGTGAGTCTTCTACGAGAGCCACAGATACGCAGTATTTT | CAISESSTRATDTQYF
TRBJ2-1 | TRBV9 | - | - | TGTGCCAGCAGCGGAGGATATACAGGTGGTGAGCAGTTCTTC | CASSGGYTGGEQFF
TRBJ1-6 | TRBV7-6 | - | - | TGTGCCAGCAGCTCTTCCTTTCCGGGACAACTAAATTCACCCCTCCACTTT | CASSSSFPGQLNSPLHF
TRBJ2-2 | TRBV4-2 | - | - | TGTGCCAGCAGCCAAGACGGACGCACCGGGGAGCTGTTTTTT | CASSQDGRTGELFF
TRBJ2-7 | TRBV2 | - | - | TGTGCCAGCACCCTGACACAAAGCTCCTACGAGCAGTACTTC | CASTLTQSSYEQYF
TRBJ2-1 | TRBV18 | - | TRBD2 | TGTGCCAGCTCATCATTAAGGACTAGCGGGAATGAGCAGTTCTTC | CASSSLRTSGNEQFF
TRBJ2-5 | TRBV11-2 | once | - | TGTGCCAGCAGCTTAGTAGGGATCCAAGAGACCCAGTACTTC | CASSLVGIQETQYF
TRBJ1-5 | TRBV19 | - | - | TGTGCCAGTACCATATGGGGGCCGAGCAATCAGCCCCAGCATTTT | CASTIWGPSNQPQHF
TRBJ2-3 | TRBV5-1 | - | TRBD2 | TGCGCCAGCAGCTTGGACTCCCCGCTAGCGGGGGGAACAGATACGCAGTATTTT | CASSLDSPLAGGTDTQYF
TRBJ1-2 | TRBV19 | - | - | TGTGCCAGTAGTTCAAGAGGGGGAAGCTATGGCTACACCTTC | CASSSRGGSYGYTF
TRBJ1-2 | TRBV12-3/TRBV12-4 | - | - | TGTGCCAGCAGCCGGGGGCCCTATGGCTACACCTTC | CASSRGPYGYTF
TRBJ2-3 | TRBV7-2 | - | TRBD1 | TGTGCCAGCAGTCCGTCGACAGGGGGGGAAGATACGCAGTATTTT | CASSPSTGGEDTQYF
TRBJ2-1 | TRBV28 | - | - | TGTGCCAGCAGTTTCCGGGCCGATGAGCAGTTCTTC | CASSFRADEQFF
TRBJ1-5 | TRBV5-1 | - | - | TGCGCCAGCAGCTTGGTAGGGTCAGAGAATCAGCCCCAGCATTTT | CASSLVGSENQPQHF
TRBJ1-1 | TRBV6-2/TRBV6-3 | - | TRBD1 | TGTGCCAGCAGTACCCGGACAGGGCGGACTGAAGCTTTCTTT | CASSTRTGRTEAFF